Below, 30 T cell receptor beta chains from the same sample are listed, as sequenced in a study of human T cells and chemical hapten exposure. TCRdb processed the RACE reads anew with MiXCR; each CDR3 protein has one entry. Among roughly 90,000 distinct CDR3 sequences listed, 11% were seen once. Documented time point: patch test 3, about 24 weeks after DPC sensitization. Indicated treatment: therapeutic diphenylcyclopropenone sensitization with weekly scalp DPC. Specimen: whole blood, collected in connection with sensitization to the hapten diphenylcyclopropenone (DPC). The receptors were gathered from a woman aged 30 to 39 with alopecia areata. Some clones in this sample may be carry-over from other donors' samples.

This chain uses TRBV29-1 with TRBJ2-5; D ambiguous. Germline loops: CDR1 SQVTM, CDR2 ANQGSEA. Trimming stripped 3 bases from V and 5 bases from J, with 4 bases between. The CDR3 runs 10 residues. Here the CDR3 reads CSVEGETQYF. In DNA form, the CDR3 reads TGCAGCGTTGAGGGGGAGACCCAGTACTTC.

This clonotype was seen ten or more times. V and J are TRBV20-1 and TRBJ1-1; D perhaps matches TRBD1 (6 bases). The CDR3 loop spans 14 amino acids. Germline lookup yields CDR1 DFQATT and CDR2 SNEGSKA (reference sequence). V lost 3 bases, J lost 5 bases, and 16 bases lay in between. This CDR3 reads CSASAGAPRTEAFF. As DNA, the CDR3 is TGCAGTGCTAGCGCGGGGGCCCCGAGAACTGAAGCTTTCTTT.

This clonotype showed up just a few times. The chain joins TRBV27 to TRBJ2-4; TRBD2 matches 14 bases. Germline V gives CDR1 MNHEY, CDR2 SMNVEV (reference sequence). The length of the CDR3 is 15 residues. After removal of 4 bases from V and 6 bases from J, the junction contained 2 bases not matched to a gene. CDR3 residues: CASSSGTSGRNIQYF. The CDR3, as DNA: TGTGCCAGCAGTTCGGGGACTAGCGGGAGAAACATTCAGTACTTC.

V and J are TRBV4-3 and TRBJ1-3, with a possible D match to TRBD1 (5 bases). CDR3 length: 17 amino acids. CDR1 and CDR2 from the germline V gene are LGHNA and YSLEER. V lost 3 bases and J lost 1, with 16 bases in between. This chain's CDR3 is CASSQSFKGVSGNTIYF. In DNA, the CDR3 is TGCGCCAGCAGCCAGTCGTTTAAAGGGGTTTCTGGAAACACCATATATTTT.

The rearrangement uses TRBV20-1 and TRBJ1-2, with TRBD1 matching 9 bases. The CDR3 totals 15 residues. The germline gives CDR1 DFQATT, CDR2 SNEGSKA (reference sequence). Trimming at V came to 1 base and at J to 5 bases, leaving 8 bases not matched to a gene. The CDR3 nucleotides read TGCAGTGCTAGAGGGGGACAGGGTCGAGTTTATGGCTACACCTTC. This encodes CSARGGQGRVYGYTF.

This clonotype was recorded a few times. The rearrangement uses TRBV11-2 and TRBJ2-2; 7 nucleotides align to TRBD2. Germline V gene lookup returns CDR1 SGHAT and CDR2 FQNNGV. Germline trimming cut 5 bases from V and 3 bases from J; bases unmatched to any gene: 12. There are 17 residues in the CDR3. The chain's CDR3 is CASSLRGSGTYTGELFF. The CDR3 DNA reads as TGTGCCAGCAGCCTGCGGGGAAGCGGGACTTACACCGGGGAGCTGTTTTTT.

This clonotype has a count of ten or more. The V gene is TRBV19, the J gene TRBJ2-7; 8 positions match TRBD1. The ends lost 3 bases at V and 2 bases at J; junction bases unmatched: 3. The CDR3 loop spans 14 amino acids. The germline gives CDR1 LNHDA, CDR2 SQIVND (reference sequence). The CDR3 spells CASSIDRGAYEQYF. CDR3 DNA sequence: TGTGCCAGTAGTATTGACAGGGGAGCCTACGAGCAGTACTTC.

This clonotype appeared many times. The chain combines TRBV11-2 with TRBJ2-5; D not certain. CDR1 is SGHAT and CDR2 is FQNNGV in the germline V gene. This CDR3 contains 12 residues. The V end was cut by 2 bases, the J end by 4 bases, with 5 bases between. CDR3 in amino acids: CASSLPAETQYF. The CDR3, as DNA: TGTGCCAGCAGCTTACCCGCAGAGACCCAGTACTTC. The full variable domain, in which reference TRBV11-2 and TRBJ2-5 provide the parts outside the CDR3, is EAGVAQSPRYKIIEKRQSVAFWCNPISGHATLYWYQQILGQGPKLLIQFQNNGVVDDSQLPKDRFSAERLKGVDSTLKIQPAKLEDSAVYLCASSLPAETQYFGPGTRLLVL.

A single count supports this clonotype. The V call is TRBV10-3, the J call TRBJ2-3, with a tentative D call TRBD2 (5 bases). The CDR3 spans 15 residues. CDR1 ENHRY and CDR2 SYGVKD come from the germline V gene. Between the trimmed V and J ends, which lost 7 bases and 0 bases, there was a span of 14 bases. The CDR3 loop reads CAITRGQESTDTQYF. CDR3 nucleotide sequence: TGTGCCATCACCCGAGGGCAGGAGAGCACAGATACGCAGTATTTT.

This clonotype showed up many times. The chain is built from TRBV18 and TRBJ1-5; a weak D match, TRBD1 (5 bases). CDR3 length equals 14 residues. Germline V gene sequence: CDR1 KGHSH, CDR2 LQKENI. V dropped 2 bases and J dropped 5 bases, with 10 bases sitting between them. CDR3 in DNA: TGTGCCAGCTCACCAAGGGGTCGTGATCAGCCCCAGCATTTT. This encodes CASSPRGRDQPQHF. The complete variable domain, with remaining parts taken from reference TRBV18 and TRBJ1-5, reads NAGVMQNPRHLVRRRGQEARLRCSPMKGHSHVYWYRQLPEEGLKFMVYLQKENIIDESGMPKERFSAEFPKEGPSILRIQQVVRGDSAAYFCASSPRGRDQPQHFGDGTRLSIL.

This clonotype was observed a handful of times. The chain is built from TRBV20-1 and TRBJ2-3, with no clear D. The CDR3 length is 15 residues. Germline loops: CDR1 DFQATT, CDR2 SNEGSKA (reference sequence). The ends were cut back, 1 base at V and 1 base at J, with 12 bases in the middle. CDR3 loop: CSARVRSRRTDTQYF. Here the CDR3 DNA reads TGCAGTGCTAGAGTTAGGAGTCGGCGCACAGATACGCAGTATTTT.

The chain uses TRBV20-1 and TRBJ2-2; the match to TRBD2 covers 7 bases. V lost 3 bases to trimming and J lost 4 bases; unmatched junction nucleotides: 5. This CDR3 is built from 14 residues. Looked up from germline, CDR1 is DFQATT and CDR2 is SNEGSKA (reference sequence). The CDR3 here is CSARSGKVTGELFF. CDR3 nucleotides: TGCAGTGCTAGGAGCGGGAAGGTCACCGGGGAGCTGTTTTTT.

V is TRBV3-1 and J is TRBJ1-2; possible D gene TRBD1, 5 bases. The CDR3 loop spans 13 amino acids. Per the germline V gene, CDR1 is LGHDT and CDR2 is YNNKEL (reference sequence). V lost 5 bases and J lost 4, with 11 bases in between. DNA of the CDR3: TGTGCCAGCAGCGACAGTGCGATCTATGGCTACACCTTC. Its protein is CASSDSAIYGYTF.

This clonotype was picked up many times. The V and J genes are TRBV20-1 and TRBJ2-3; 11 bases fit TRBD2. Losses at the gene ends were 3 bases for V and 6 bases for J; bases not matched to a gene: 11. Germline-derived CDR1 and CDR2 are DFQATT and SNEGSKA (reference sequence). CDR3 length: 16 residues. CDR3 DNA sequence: TGCAGTGCTAGTAACCTAGCGGGGGGCCATGGGGATACGCAGTATTTT. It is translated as CSASNLAGGHGDTQYF.

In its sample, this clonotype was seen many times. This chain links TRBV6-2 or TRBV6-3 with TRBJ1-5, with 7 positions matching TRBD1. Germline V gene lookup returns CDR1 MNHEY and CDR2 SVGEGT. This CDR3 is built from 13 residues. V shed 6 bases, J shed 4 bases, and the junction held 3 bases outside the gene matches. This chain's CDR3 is CASRQGVNQPQHF. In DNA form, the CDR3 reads TGTGCCAGCAGGCAGGGGGTAAATCAGCCCCAGCATTTT.

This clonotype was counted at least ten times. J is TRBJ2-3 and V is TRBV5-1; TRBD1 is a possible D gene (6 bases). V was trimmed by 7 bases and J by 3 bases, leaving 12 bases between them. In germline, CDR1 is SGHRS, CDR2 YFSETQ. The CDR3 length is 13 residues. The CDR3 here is CASYRVFTDTQYF. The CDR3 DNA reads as TGCGCCAGCTACAGGGTTTTTACAGATACGCAGTATTTT.

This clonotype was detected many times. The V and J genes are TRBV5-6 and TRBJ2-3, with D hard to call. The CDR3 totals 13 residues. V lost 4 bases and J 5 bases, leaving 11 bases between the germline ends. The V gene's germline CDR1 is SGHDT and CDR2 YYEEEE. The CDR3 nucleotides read TGTGCCAGCAGCCCGGATCGGGTAGATACGCAGTATTTT. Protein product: CASSPDRVDTQYF.

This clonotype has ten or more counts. The CDR3: CSARDAESSYNSPLHF. Here the CDR3 DNA reads TGCAGTGCTAGAGATGCTGAAAGCTCCTATAATTCACCCCTCCACTTT. V gene TRBV20-1 combines with J gene TRBJ1-6; D unresolved. V lost 0 bases and J lost 0, with 9 bases in between. The CDR3 sequence is 16 residues long. Germline CDR1 and CDR2: DFQATT and SNEGSKA (reference sequence).

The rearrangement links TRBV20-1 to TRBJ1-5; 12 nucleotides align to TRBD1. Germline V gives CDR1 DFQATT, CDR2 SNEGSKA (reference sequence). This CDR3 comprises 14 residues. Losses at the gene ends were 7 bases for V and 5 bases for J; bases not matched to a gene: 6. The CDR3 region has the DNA TGCAGTGGGGGGACAGGGGGCGAGCATCAGCCCCAGCATTTT. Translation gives CSGGTGGEHQPQHF.

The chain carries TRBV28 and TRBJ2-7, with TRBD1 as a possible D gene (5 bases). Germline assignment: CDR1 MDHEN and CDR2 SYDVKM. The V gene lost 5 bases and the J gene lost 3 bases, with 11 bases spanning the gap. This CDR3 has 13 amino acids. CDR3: CASSANRYYEQYV. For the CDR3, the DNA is TGTGCCAGCAGTGCAAACAGGTACTACGAGCAGTACGTC.

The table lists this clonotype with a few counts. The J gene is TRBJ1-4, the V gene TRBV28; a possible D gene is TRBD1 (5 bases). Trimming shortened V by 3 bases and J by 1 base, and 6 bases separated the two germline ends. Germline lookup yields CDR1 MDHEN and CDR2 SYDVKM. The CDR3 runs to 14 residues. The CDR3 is CASSFGGTNEKLFF. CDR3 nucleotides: TGTGCCAGCAGTTTCGGGGGAACTAATGAAAAACTGTTTTTT.

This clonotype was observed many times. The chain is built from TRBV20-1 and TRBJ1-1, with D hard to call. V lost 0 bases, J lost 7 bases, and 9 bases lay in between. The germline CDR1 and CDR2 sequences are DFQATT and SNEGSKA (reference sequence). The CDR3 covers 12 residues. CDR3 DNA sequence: TGCAGTGCTAGAGATCCGAGTGGTGAAGCTTTCTTT. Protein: CSARDPSGEAFF.

CDR3 residues: CASSMAGLADNEQFF. In DNA, the CDR3 is TGTGCCAGTAGTATGGCGGGACTAGCGGACAATGAGCAGTTCTTC. The chain joins TRBV19 to TRBJ2-1, with TRBD2 identical over 11 bases. Germline loops: CDR1 LNHDA, CDR2 SQIVND (reference sequence). With 3 bases clipped from V and 5 bases from J, the junction kept 3 bases outside the gene matches. The CDR3 totals 15 residues.

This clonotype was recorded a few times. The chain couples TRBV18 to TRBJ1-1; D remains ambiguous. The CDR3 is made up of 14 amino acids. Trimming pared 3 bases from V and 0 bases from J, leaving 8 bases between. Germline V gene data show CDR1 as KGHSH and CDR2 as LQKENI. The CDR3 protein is CASSPAGLNTEAFF. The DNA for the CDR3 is TGTGCCAGCTCACCTGCTGGCCTGAACACTGAAGCTTTCTTT.

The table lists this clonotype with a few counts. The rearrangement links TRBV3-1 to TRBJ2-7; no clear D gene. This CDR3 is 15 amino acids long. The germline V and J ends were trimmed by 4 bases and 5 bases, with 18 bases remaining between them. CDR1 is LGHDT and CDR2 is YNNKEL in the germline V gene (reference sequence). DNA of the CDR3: TGTGCCAGCAGCCCCGAGGTAAACCGTCCCCACGAGCAGTACTTC. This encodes CASSPEVNRPHEQYF.

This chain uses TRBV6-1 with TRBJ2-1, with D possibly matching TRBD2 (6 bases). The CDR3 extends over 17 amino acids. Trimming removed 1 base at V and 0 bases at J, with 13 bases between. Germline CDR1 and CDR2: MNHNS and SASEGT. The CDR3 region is CASSEEGGPSSYNEQFF. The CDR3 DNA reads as TGTGCCAGCAGTGAAGAGGGAGGTCCGAGCTCCTACAATGAGCAGTTCTTC.

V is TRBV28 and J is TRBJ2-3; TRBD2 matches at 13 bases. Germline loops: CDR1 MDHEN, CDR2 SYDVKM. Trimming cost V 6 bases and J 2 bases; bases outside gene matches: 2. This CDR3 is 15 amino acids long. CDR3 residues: CASRGLAGFTDTQYF. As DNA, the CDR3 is TGTGCCAGCAGGGGACTAGCGGGATTCACAGATACGCAGTATTTT.

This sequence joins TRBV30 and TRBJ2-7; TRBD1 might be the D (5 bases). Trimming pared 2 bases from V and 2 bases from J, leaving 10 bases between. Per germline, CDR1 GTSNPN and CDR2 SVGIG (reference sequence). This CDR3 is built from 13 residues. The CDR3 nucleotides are TGTGCCTGGAGTCTGGGGCCAGCCTACGAGCAGTACTTC. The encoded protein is CAWSLGPAYEQYF.

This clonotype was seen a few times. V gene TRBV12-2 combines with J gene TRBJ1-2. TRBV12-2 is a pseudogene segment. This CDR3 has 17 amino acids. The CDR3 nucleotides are TGTGCAAGTCGCGCCTATGGGGCCCTCCTAACTAACTATGGCTACACCTTC. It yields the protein CASRAYGALLTNYGYTF.

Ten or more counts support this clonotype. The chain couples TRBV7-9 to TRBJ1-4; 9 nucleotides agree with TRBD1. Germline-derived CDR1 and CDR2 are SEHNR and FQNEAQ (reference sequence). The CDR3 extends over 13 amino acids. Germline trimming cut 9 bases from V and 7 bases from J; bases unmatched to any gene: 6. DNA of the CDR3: TGTGCCAGGCTGGACAGGGGTATTGAAAAACTGTTTTTT. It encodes CARLDRGIEKLFF.